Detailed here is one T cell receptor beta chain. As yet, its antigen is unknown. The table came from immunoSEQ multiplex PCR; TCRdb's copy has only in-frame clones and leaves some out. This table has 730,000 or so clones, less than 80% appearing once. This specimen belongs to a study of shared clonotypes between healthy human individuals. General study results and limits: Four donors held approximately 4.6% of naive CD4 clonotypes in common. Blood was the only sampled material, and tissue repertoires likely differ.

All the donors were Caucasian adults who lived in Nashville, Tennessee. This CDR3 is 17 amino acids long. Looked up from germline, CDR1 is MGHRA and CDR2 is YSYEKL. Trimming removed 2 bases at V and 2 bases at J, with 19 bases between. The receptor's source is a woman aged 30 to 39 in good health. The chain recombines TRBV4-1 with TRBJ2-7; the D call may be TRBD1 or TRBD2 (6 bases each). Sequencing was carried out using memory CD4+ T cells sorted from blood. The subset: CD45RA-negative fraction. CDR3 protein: CASSQWVGRRGAYEQYF. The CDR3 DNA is TGCGCCAGCAGCCAATGGGTTGGTAGAAGGGGGGCCTACGAGCAGTACTTC.